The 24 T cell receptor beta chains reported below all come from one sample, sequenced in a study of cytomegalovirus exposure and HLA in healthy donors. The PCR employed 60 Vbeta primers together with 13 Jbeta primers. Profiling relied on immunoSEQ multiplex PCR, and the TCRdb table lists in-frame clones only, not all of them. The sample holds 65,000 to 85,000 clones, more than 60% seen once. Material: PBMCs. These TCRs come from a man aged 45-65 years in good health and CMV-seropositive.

The CDR3 reads CASSTYGTGNYGYTF. Written as DNA, the CDR3 is TGTGCCAGCAGCACTTATGGGACAGGGAACTATGGCTACACCTTC. The genes are TRBV7-9 and TRBJ1-2, with 9 bases fitting TRBD1. J gave up 2 bases and V 5 bases, and 6 bases lay outside the gene matches. CDR3 size: 15 residues. CDR1 is SEHNR and CDR2 is FQNEAQ in the germline V gene (reference sequence).

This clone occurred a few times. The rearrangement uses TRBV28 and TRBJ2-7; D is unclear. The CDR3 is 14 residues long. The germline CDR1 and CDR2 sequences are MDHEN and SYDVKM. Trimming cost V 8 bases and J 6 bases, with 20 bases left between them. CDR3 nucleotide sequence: TGTGCCAGCGGAACCGGAACTACACGGCCCGAGCAGTACTTC. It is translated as CASGTGTTRPEQYF.

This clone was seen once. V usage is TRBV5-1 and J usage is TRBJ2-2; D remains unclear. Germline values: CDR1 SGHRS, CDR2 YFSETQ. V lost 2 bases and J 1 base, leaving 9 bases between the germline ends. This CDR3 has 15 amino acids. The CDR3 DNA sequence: TGCGCCAGCAGCTTAAATACAGAGAACACCGGGGAGCTGTTTTTT. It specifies CASSLNTENTGELFF. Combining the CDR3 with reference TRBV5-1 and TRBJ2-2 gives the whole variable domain KAGVTQTPRYLIKTRGQQVTLSCSPISGHRSVSWYQQTPGQGLQFLFEYFSETQRNKGNFPGRFSGRQFSNSRSEMNVSTLELGDSALYLCASSLNTENTGELFFGEGSRLTVL.

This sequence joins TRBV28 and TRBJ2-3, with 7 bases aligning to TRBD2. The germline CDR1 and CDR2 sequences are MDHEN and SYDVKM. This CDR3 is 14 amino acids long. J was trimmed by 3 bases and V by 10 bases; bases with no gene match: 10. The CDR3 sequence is CATSRGDLTDTQYF. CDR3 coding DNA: TGTGCCACGTCCCGGGGGGATTTGACAGATACGCAGTATTTT.

CDR3 sequence (DNA): TGTGCCAGCAGTCCAAGACACAGCTCCCAAGAGACCCAGTACTTC. Translation: CASSPRHSSQETQYF. J is TRBJ2-5 and V is TRBV14; no clear D gene. Germline V lookup: CDR1 SGHDN, CDR2 FVKESK. Trimming removed 6 bases at V and 1 base at J, with 15 bases between. CDR3 size: 15 residues.

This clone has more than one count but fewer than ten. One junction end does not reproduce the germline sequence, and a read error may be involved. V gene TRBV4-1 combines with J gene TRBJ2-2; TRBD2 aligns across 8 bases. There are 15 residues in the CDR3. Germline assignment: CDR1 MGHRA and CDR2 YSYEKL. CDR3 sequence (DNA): TGCGCCAGCAGACAAGCGGGAGTTGCTTCCGGGGAGCTGTTTTTT. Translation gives CASRQAGVASGELFF.

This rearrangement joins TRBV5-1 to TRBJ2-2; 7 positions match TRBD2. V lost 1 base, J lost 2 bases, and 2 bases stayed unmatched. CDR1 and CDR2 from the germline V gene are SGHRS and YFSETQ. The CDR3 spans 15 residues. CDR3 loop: CASSLSGVNTGELFF. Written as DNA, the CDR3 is TGCGCCAGCAGCTTGAGCGGGGTAAACACCGGGGAGCTGTTTTTT.

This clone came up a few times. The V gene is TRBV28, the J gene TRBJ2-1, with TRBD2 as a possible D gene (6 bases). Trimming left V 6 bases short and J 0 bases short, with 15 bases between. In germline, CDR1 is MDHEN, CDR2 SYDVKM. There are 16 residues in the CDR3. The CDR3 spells CASSPGARSSYNEQFF. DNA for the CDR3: TGTGCCAGCAGCCCGGGAGCTCGAAGCTCCTACAATGAGCAGTTCTTC.

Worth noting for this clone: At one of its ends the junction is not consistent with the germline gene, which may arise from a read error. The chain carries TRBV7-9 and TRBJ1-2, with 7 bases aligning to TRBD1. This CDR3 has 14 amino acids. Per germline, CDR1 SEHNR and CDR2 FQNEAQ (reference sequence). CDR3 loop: CSSSPGTALGGYTF. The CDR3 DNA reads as TGTTCCAGCAGCCCTGGGACAGCCCTGGGTGGCTACACCTTC. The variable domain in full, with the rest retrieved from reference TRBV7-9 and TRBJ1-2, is DTGVSQNPRHKITKRGQNVTFRCDPISEHNRLYWYRQTLGQGPEFLTYFQNEAQLEKSRLLSDRFSAERPKGSFSTLEIQRTEQGDSAMYLCSSSPGTALGGYTFGSGTRLTVV.

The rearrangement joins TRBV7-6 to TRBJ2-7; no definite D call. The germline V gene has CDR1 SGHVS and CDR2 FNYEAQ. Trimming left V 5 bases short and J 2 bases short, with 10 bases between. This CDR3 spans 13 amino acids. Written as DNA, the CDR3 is TGTGCCAGCAGCCCCGGAGAGGCCTACGAGCAGTACTTC. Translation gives CASSPGEAYEQYF.

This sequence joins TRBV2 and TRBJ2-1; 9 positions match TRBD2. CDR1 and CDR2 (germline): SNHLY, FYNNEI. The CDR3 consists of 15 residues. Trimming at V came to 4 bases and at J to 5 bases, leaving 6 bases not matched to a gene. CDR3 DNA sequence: TGTGCCAGCAGTGTGGCGGGAGGGGGAAACAATGAGCAGTTCTTC. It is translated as CASSVAGGGNNEQFF.

CDR3 in DNA: TGTGCCAGCAGAAAAGGACTAGCGGGAGGGGACACCGGGGAGCTGTTTTTT. It yields the protein CASRKGLAGGDTGELFF. The rearrangement uses TRBV27 and TRBJ2-2; 15 nucleotides align to TRBD2. CDR1 and CDR2 (germline): MNHEY, SMNVEV (reference sequence). The junction had 5 bases not matched to a gene; V was cut back by 6 bases and J by 3 bases. The CDR3 has 17 residues.

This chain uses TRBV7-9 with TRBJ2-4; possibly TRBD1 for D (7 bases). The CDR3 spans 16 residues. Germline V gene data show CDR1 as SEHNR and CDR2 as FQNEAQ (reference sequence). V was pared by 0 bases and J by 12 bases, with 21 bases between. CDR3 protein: CASSLAAGGGGDSQYF. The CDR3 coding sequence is TGTGCCAGCAGCTTAGCAGCCGGGGGCGGTGGGGACAGTCAGTACTTC.

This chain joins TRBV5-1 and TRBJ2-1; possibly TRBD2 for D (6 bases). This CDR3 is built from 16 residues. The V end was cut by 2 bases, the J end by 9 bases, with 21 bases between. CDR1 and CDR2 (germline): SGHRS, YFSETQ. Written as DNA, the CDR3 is TGCGCCAGCAGCTTAACGGTTAGCGGAACCGGGCGTGAGCAGTTCTTC. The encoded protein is CASSLTVSGTGREQFF.

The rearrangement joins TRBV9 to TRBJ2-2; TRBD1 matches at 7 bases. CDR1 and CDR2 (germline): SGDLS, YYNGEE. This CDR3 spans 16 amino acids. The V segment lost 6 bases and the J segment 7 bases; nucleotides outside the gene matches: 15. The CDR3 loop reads CASTDSWTGRGGELFF. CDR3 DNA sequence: TGTGCCAGCACCGACAGTTGGACAGGACGTGGCGGGGAGCTGTTTTTT.

CDR3 nucleotide sequence: TGTGCCAGCAGTTCACGACAGGCCCGGTACCAAGAGACCCAGTACTTC. Protein sequence: CASSSRQARYQETQYF. The gene calls are TRBV27 and TRBJ2-5; D is possibly TRBD1 (6 bases). The germline V and J ends were trimmed by 4 bases and 0 bases, with 15 bases remaining between them. Germline CDR1 MNHEY, CDR2 SMNVEV (reference sequence). CDR3 length equals 16 residues.

This CDR3 is CASSPWGLAEVEGEQFF. DNA for the CDR3: TGTGCCAGCAGTCCTTGGGGACTAGCGGAAGTCGAAGGTGAGCAGTTCTTC. This sequence joins TRBV2 and TRBJ2-1; 11 bases agree with TRBD2. The CDR3 sequence is 17 residues long. The germline CDR1 and CDR2 sequences are SNHLY and FYNNEI. The V segment lost 5 bases and the J segment 9 bases; nucleotides outside the gene matches: 15.

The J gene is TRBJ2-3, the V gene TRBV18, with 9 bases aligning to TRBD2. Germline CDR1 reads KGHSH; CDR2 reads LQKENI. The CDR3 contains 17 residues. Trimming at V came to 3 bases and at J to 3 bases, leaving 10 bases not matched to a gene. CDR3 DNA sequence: TGTGCCAGCTCACCGGCCCCCGGACTAGCGAAGACAGATACGCAGTATTTT. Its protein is CASSPAPGLAKTDTQYF.

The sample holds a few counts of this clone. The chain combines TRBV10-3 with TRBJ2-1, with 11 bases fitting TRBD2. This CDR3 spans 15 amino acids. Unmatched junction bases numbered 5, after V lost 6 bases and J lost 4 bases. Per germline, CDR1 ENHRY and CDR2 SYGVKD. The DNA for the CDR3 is TGTGCCATCAGCGAGGTAGCGGGAGGGTACAATGAGCAGTTCTTC. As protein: CAISEVAGGYNEQFF.

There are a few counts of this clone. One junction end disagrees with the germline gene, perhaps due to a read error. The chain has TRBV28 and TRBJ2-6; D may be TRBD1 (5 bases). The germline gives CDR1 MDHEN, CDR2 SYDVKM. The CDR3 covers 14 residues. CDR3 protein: CASSFTSGANGLTF. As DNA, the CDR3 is TGTGCCAGCAGTTTTACGTCTGGGGCCAACGGCCTGACTTTC.

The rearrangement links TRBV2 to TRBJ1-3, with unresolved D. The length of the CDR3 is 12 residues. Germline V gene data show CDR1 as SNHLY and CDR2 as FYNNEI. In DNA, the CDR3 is TGTGCACGGGGTGTGAGGGGAAACACCATATATTTT. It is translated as CARGVRGNTIYF.

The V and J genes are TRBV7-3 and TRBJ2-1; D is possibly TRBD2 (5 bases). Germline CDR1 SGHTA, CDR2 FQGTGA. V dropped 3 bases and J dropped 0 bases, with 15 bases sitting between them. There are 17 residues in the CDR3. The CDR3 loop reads CASSFLGSPSSYNEQFF. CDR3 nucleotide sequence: TGTGCCAGCAGCTTCCTGGGGAGCCCCAGCTCCTACAATGAGCAGTTCTTC.

This CDR3 is CASSLGETQYF. CDR3 sequence (DNA): TGTGCCAGCAGTCTCGGGGAGACCCAGTACTTC. The chain recombines TRBV6-6 with TRBJ2-5; D unclear. The CDR3 consists of 11 residues. From germline, CDR1 is MNHNY and CDR2 SVGAGI (reference sequence). With 5 bases removed from V and 5 bases from J, the gap between germline ends came to 6 bases.

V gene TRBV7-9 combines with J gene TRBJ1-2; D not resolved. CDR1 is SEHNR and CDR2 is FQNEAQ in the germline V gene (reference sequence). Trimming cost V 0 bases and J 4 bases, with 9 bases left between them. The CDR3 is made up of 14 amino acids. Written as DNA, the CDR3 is TGTGCCAGCAGCTTAGCGGGAGCAGCCTATGGCTACACCTTC. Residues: CASSLAGAAYGYTF.